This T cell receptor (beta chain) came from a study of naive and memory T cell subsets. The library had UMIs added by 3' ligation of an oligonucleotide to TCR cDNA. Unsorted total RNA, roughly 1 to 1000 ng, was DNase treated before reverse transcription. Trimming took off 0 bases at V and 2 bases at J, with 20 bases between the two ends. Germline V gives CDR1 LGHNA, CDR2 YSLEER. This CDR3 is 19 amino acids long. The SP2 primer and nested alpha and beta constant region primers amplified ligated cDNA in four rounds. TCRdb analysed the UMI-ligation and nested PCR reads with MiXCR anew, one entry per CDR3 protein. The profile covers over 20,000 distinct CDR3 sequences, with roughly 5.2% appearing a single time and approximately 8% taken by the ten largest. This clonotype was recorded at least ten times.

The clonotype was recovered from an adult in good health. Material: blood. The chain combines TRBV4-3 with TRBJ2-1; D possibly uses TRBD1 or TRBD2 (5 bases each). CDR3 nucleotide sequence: TGCGCCAGCAGCCAAGATGCCTTGAGGGGCGTTCCTCCCTACAATGAGCAGTTCTTC. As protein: CASSQDALRGVPPYNEQFF.